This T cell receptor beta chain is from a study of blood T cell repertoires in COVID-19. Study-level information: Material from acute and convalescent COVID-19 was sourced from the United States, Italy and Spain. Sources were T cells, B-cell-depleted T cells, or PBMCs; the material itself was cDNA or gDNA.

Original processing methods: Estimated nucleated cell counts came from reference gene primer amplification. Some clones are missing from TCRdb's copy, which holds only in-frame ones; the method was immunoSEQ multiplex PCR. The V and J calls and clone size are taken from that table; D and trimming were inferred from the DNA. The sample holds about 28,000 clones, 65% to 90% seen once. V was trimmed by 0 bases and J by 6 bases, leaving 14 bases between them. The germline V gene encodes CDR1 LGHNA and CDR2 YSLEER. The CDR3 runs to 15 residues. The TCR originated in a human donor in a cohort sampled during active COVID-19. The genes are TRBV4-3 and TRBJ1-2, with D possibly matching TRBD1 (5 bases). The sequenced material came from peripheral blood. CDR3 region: CASSQDPTDRNGYTF. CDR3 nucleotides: TGCGCCAGCAGCCAAGACCCGACAGATAGGAATGGCTACACCTTC.